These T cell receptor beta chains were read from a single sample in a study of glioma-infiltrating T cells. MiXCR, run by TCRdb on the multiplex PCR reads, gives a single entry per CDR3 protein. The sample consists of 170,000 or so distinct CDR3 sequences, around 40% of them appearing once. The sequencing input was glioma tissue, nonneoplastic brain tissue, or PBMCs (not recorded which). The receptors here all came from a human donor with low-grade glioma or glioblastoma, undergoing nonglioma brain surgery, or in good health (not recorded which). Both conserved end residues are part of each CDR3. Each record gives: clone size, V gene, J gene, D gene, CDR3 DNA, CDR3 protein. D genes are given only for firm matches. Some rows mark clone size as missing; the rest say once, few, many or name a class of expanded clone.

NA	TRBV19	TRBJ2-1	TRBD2	TGTGCCAGTAACCAACTAGCGGGAGGGCCCAATGAGCGGTTCTTC	CASNQLAGGPNERFF
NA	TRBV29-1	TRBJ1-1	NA	TGCAGCGTTGTGGGGTTCATCAACACTGAAGCTTTCTTT	CSVVGFINTEAFF
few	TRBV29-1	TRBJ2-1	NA	TGCAGCGGGACAGCGAGCTCCTACAATGAGCAGTTCTTC	CSGTASSYNEQFF
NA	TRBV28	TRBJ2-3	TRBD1	TGTGCCAGCAGTACCGCCCCCGGGACAGGGGAGGGAGATACGCAGTATTTT	CASSTAPGTGEGDTQYF
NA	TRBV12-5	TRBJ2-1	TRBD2	TGTGCTAGTGGTTTGGGGACTAGCAGGACGAATGAGCAGTTCTTC	CASGLGTSRTNEQFF
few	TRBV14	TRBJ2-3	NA	TGTGCCAGCAGCCAAGATGGCCTTGTAGACGTTTTCCCAGATACGCAGTATTTT	CASSQDGLVDVFPDTQYF
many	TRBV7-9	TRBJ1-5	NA	TGTGCCAGCAGCTTATCTAGTAGCAATCAGCCCCAGCATTTT	CASSLSSSNQPQHF
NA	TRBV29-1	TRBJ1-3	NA	TGCAGCGTCCTAGTGACTGGAAAAACCATATATTTT	CSVLVTGKTIYF
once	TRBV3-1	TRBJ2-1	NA	TGTGCCAGCATCCAGGCACAGGTTAACTCCTACAATGAGCAGTTCTTC	CASIQAQVNSYNEQFF
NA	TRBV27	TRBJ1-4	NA	TGTGCCAGCAGACCTGGACAGTCGCAAGGGGAAGCTAATGAAAAACTGTTTTTT	CASRPGQSQGEANEKLFF
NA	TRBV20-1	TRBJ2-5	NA	TGCAGTGCTCGATGGAAAGGCAAGCAAGAGACCCAGTACTTC	CSARWKGKQETQYF
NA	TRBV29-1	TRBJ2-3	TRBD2	TGCAGCGTTAGGCTAGCGGGACCAGATACGCAGTATTTT	CSVRLAGPDTQYF
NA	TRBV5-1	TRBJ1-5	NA	TGCGCCAGCAGCTTGGATGGGGCGAGGTACGATCAGCCCCAGCATTTT	CASSLDGARYDQPQHF
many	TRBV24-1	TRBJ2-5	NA	TGTGCCACCAAAGACCTCCAAGAGACCCAGTACTTC	CATKDLQETQYF
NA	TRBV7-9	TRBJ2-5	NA	TGTGCCAGCAGCCCGACGGGAGTGCGTGAGACCCAGTACTTC	CASSPTGVRETQYF
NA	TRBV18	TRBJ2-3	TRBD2	TGTGCCAGCTCACCGCCCGGACTAGCGGTTGGCACAGATACGCAGTATTTT	CASSPPGLAVGTDTQYF
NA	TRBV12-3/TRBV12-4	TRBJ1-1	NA	TGTGCCAGCAGTTTGATCATTTGGAGCACTGAAGCTTTCTTT	CASSLIIWSTEAFF
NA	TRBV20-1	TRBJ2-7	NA	TGCAGTGCTAGAGTTGCCCGGTCCTACAACGAGCAGTACTTC	CSARVARSYNEQYF
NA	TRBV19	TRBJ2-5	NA	TGTGCCAGTAGTACCAGACTATCGGAAGAGACCCAGTACTTC	CASSTRLSEETQYF
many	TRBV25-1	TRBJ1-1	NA	TGTGCCAGCAGGGATTACAGGGAAACTGAAGCTTTCTTT	CASRDYRETEAFF
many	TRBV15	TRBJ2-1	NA	TGTGCCACCAGCAATGACAATGAGCAGTTCTTC	CATSNDNEQFF
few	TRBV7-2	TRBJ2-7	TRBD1	TGTGCCAGCAGCTTAGGGCCGACCGGGACAGGGGGCGGAACGCAGTACTTC	CASSLGPTGTGGGTQYF
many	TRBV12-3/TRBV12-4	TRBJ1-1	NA	TGTGCCAGCAGCGCCCAGGGGAGCGCTGAAGCTTTCTTT	CASSAQGSAEAFF
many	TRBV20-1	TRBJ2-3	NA	TGCAGTGCTAGAGATCCCACCCGAGCACCAGATACGCAGTATTTT	CSARDPTRAPDTQYF
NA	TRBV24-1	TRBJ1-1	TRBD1	TGTGCCACCAGTTACAATAATACAGGGGGCCTAACTGAAGCTTTCTTT	CATSYNNTGGLTEAFF
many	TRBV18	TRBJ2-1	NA	TGTGCCAGCTCACCAAGCAGGGACAATGAGCAGTTCTTC	CASSPSRDNEQFF
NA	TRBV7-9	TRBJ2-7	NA	TGTGCCAGCAGTTACGATGGCTACGAGCAGTACTTC	CASSYDGYEQYF
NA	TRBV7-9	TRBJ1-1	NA	TGTGCCAGCAGCTTATACGGGGCAGACACTGAAGCTTTCTTT	CASSLYGADTEAFF
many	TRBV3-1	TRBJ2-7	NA	TGTGCCAGCAGCCAAGACATCTACTCCTACGAGCAGTACTTC	CASSQDIYSYEQYF
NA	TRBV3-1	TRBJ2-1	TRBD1	TGTGCCAGCAGCCAAGGAGGGGGCGCCGACAATGAGCAGTTCTTC	CASSQGGGADNEQFF
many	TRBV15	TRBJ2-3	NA	TGTGCCACCAGCAAGGACAGCACAGATACGCAGTATTTT	CATSKDSTDTQYF
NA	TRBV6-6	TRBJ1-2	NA	TGTGCCAGCAGTGAGGAGGCGGACATTGGCTACACCTTC	CASSEEADIGYTF